The T cell receptor beta chain described here comes from a study of control samples from healthy donors and cancer patients. Method: immunoSEQ multiplex PCR; TCRdb's copy keeps in-frame clones and lacks some. This sample carries around 110,000 clones, 85% to 95% of them seen once, and the ten largest clones take 2.6%. The CDR3 length is 13 residues. CDR1 SEHNR and CDR2 FQNEAQ come from the germline V gene (reference sequence). Trimming at V came to 3 bases and at J to 5 bases, leaving 0 bases not matched to a gene. This chain connects TRBV7-9 to TRBJ1-2; 10 bases agree with TRBD1. Specimen: blood. This TCR came from a man aged 25-45 years in good health. The CDR3 reads CASSLGQGYGYTF. The CDR3 nucleotides are TGTGCCAGCAGCTTGGGACAGGGGTATGGCTACACCTTC.